The rows below give T cell receptor beta chains drawn from one sample of a study of a mutant IDH1 vaccine in newly diagnosed glioma. Profiling relied on immunoSEQ multiplex PCR, and the TCRdb table lists in-frame clones only, not all of them. The repertoire holds over 60,000 clones, about nine tenths seen once, with approximately 2% in the top ten. These receptors are not linked to any known antigen. The sequencing here drew on PBMCs, taken from a glioma patient whose treatment included an IDH1 peptide vaccine. All receptors derive from a man aged 35-49 years with glioma. The CDR3 runs from the conserved cysteine through the conserved F or W. The D gene is left open where the match is weak. Size is stated for part of the rows, as once, few or many counts, or as a class when the clone is expanded.

clone_size d_call cdr3_length j_call v_call cdr3_aa cdr3_nt
. TRBD1 15 TRBJ1-1 TRBV6-5 CASSYQTGRDTEAFF TGTGCCAGCAGTTATCAGACAGGGAGGGACACTGAAGCTTTCTTT
few TRBD2 20 TRBJ2-5 TRBV5-1 CASSPKALAGGRTPGETQYF TGCGCCAGCAGCCCAAAGGCCCTGGCGGGGGGAAGAACCCCCGGGGAGACCCAGTACTTC
once . 16 TRBJ2-7 TRBV27 CASSPSGGHVSYEQYF TGTGCCAGCAGTCCCAGCGGCGGGCACGTCTCCTACGAGCAGTACTTC
. . 13 TRBJ2-5 TRBV7-2 CASSLAQGRTQYF TGTGCCAGCAGCTTAGCCCAGGGGAGAACCCAGTACTTC
. . 12 TRBJ1-2 TRBV29-1 CSVERPEGGYTF TGCAGCGTTGAACGCCCAGAAGGAGGCTACACCTTC
once TRBD1 17 TRBJ1-6 TRBV5-5 CASSLAFGAGGSSPLHF TGTGCCAGCAGCTTGGCATTCGGCGCAGGGGGTAGTTCACCCCTCCACTTT
. TRBD1 15 TRBJ1-5 TRBV27 CASSLRGSSNQPQHF TGTGCCAGCAGTCTCAGGGGGTCGAGCAATCAGCCCCAGCATTTT
. . 13 TRBJ1-5 TRBV6-6 CASGRGASQPQHF TGTGCCAGCGGGAGGGGGGCGAGTCAGCCCCAGCATTTT
. . 14 TRBJ1-4 TRBV28 CASSSWTAPEKLFF TGTGCCAGCAGTTCCTGGACAGCGCCGGAAAAACTGTTTTTT
once . 16 TRBJ2-5 TRBV28 CASSPGTGPLQETQYF TGTGCCAGCAGCCCGGGGACGGGGCCGTTGCAAGAGACCCAGTACTTC
. . 13 TRBJ1-5 TRBV18 CASSQGFDQPQHF TGTGCCAGCTCACAGGGGTTCGATCAGCCCCAGCATTTT
. . 14 TRBJ1-5 TRBV28 CASNPGLEAQPQHF TGTGCCAGTAACCCGGGCCTCGAGGCCCAGCCCCAGCATTTT
once TRBD1 15 TRBJ2-1 TRBV5-4 CASSLASGTGAQQFF TGTGCCAGCAGCTTGGCTTCCGGAACAGGGGCCCAGCAGTTCTTC
. . 16 TRBJ1-2 TRBV5-6 CASSSGRGGFFYGYTF TGTGCCAGCAGCTCGGGCAGGGGAGGCTTCTTCTATGGCTACACCTTC
. TRBD2 17 TRBJ2-3 TRBV10-3 CAISDLTSGASTDTQYF TGTGCCATCAGTGATTTGACTAGCGGAGCTAGCACAGATACGCAGTATTTT
. TRBD2 16 TRBJ2-1 TRBV19 CASSRVAGPSGNEQFF TGTGCCAGTAGTCGAGTAGCGGGACCGTCGGGCAATGAGCAGTTCTTC